This T cell receptor beta chain appears in the sequencing data of a study of CD8 T cells in ankylosing spondylitis (dated by TCRdb to 2017 to 2019). Background on the whole study: T cell receptor beta repertoires were profiled in healthy donors and ankylosing spondylitis patients so that disease-linked TCR variants could be found. The whole study cohort included some 100 healthy donors and 25 ankylosing spondylitis patients. Peripheral blood was sampled, and synovial fluid was additionally collected from ankylosing spondylitis patients.

Instrument used: Illumina HiSeq 2500. Quantitative 5'-RACE with molecular barcodes was used to prepare TCR beta libraries. The published analysis was carried out like this. Disease-linked TCR variants were identified with a new computational method built on a probabilistic model of VDJ rearrangement. TCRdb's own reprocessing of the public reads used fastp at Q25 and MiXCR and kept productive beta chains. Entries that share a CDR3 protein sequence are merged under the most common genes and DNA. The V and J calls, along with clone size, are taken from TCRdb and not from the paper's own processing. The sample records 150,000 to 200,000 distinct CDR3 sequences, 18% of which are singletons. Of the sample, approximately 8% falls within the top ten clones. Regarding this clonotype: Its binding antigen is unknown. No base-level quality is on record; no much larger clone is a single base apart.

Study-wide findings and limitations: In peripheral blood, the disease-linked clones were found at relatively low frequencies and had a CD8+ phenotype. Some motif variants were previously reported in synovial fluid and blood of reactive arthritis patients, suggesting common disease-initiation mechanisms. A TCR beta motif of about eight highly homologous amino acid variants appeared characteristic of blood from ankylosing spondylitis patients. The disease-linked clones were reported as significantly enriched in matched synovial fluid samples from ankylosing spondylitis patients.

The receptor was isolated from a male donor with ankylosing spondylitis or in good health (not recorded which). The specimen was blood, either unsorted or a sorted T cell fraction (not recorded which).

At the DNA level, the sequence is TGTGCCAGTAGTATAAGGCTAGCGGGAGTCCCCTACGAGCAGTACTTC. It is translated as CASSIRLAGVPYEQYF. This sequence uses TRBV19 and TRBJ2-7; a stretch of 10 junction bases matches TRBD2. Spanning cysteine to phenylalanine, the CDR3 consists of 16 amino acids. Just the 48-base CDR3 DNA is kept, in frame starting at base 1. The germline V gene (reference sequence) supplies CDR1 LNHDA and CDR2 SQIVND. Trimming takes 2 bases off V and 2 bases off J; junction bases not matched to a gene: 6. Beyond the CDR3, the reference TRBV19 and TRBJ2-7 genes provide the residues; the full variable domain reads: DGGITQSPKYLFRKEGQNVTLSCEQNLNHDAMYWYRQDPGQGLRLIYYSQIVNDFQKGDIAEGYSVSREKKESFPLTVTSAQKNPTAFYLCASSIRLAGVPYEQYFGPGTRLTVT.